In its sample, the clone carrying this T cell receptor beta chain was seen a few times. As yet, its antigen is unknown. The study sampled nominally healthy donors, though unrecorded immune exposures were likely. Germline V gene data show CDR1 as SGHRS and CDR2 as YFSETQ. J was trimmed by 0 bases and V by 5 bases; bases with no gene match: 4. The CDR3 covers 15 residues. This specimen belongs to a study of cytomegalovirus exposure and HLA in healthy donors. As for the study in general: In an early release, HLA-typed donors contributed 77 million or so unique TCR sequences.

The PCR was carried out with 60 Vbeta primers and 13 Jbeta primers. Some clones are missing from TCRdb's copy, which holds only in-frame ones; the method was immunoSEQ multiplex PCR. Of 90,000 to 120,000 clones in the sample, under 85% were seen once. Points from the study as a whole: It has been reported that TCR beta sequences accurately predicted the HLA-A and HLA-B alleles of most subjects. Reports described diagnosis of cytomegalovirus status by the classifier as highly specific and sensitive.

Sequencing was performed on PBMCs. The sequence came from a male donor in good health and CMV-seronegative. The chain couples TRBV5-1 to TRBJ2-3; 9 bases are shared with TRBD2. The CDR3 nucleotides are TGCGCCAGCAGTCCTAGCGGGGATAGCACAGATACGCAGTATTTT. This codes for CASSPSGDSTDTQYF.